This T cell receptor beta chain was captured by sequencing in a study of Graves' ophthalmopathy and Graves' hyperthyroidism. Overall study: Prior to any treatment, peripheral blood was collected at the time of initial diagnosis. Study-level findings and limits: The authors also found most expanded thyroid clonotypes above 0.001 frequency in blood. With around 70% sensitivity and approximately 72% specificity, the model predicted ophthalmopathy progression.

Germline values: CDR1 DFQATT, CDR2 SNEGSKA (reference sequence). V was pared by 3 bases and J by 6 bases, with 12 bases between. The CDR3 sequence is 12 residues long. The TCR beta CDR3 regions underwent amplification from RNA transcripts. An initial RT-PCR round employing HTBI primers preceded a second-round multiplex PCR. From the multiplex PCR reads, TCRdb called clonotypes with MiXCR, one entry per CDR3 protein. The sample includes fewer than 70,000 distinct CDR3 sequences, around 50% of them seen just once. This clonotype was detected ten times or more. Its specificity is not known. Every ophthalmopathy donor presented moderate-to-severe activity, CAS ≥3, NOSPECS ≥4 and duration under 3 months.

The chain is built from TRBV20-1 and TRBJ2-7, with D perhaps given as TRBD1 or TRBD2 (5 bases each). The sequenced sample was peripheral blood. The source is an adult woman with Graves' ophthalmopathy. The CDR3 region is CSARGEGPEQYF. The CDR3 region has the DNA TGCAGTGCTAGGGGGGAAGGTCCCGAGCAGTACTTC.